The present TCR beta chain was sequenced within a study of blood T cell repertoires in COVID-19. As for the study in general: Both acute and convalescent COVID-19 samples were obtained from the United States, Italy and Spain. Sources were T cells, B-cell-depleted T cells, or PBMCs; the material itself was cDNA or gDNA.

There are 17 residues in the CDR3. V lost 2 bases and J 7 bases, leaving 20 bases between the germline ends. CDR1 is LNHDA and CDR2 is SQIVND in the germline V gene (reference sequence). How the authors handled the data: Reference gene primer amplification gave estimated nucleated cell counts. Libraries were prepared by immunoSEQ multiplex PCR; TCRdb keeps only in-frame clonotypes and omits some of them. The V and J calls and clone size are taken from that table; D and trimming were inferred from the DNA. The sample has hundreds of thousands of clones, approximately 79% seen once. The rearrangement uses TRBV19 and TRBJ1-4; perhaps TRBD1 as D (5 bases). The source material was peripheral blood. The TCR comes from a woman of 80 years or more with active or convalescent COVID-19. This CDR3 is CASSIRPTARMGEKLFF. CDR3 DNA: TGTGCCAGTAGTATACGCCCGACAGCCAGGATGGGTGAAAAACTGTTTTTT.